The rows below give T cell receptor beta chains drawn from one sample of a study of response to subunit inactivated influenza vaccine. TCRdb redid the calling of the RT-PCR reads with MiXCR, one entry per CDR3 protein. The data contain about 190,000 distinct CDR3 sequences, around an eighth of them singletons. Sequencing used CD8+ T cells sorted from PBMCs, obtained roughly 5 days after vaccination. These receptors were collected from a man aged 45-60 years who received an inactivated influenza vaccine. CDR3s include the opening cysteine and the closing phenylalanine or tryptophan. D genes are given only for firm matches. Not every row has a clone size; where given, it reads once, few, many or a size class.

d_call j_call v_call clone_size cdr3_aa cdr3_nt
TRBD2 TRBJ2-1 TRBV11-2 . CASSNPVRESYNEQFF TGTGCCAGCAGCAACCCCGTGCGGGAGTCTTACAATGAGCAGTTCTTC
TRBD2 TRBJ2-5 TRBV15 few CATSSGGTSGGHETQYF TGTGCCACCAGCAGCGGAGGGACTAGCGGGGGGCACGAGACCCAGTACTTC
. TRBJ1-1 TRBV14 . CASSQDHMNTEAFF TGTGCCAGCAGCCAAGATCACATGAACACTGAAGCTTTCTTT
. TRBJ1-5 TRBV4-3 . CASSQDRGWYQPQHF TGCGCCAGCAGCCAAGACAGAGGGTGGTACCAGCCCCAGCATTTT
. TRBJ1-3 TRBV10-3 . CAIRATGFSGNTIYF TGTGCCATCAGAGCGACAGGATTCTCTGGAAACACCATATATTTT
TRBD1 TRBJ2-2 TRBV7-7 . CASSAGPDRGRQGELFF TGTGCTAGCAGCGCCGGGCCCGACAGGGGGAGACAAGGGGAGCTGTTTTTT
. TRBJ2-3 TRBV12-3/TRBV12-4 many CASSWLGTDTQYF TGTGCCAGCAGTTGGCTAGGAACAGATACGCAGTATTTT
. TRBJ2-3 TRBV30 few CAWSVRGGPDTQYF TGTGCCTGGAGTGTACGAGGGGGACCAGATACGCAGTATTTT
. TRBJ2-1 TRBV24-1 many CATSDPSSYNEQFF TGTGCCACCAGTGACCCAAGCTCCTACAATGAGCAGTTCTTC
TRBD2 TRBJ2-2 TRBV2 . CASSNSAGGPSGELFF TGTGCCAGCAGTAACAGCGCGGGGGGGCCTTCCGGGGAGCTGTTTTTT
TRBD1 TRBJ2-7 TRBV11-2 few CASSFHGTGSYEQYF TGTGCCAGCAGCTTCCACGGGACAGGATCCTACGAGCAGTACTTC
TRBD2 TRBJ2-7 TRBV12-3/TRBV12-4 few CASSSGLAGYEQYF TGTGCCAGCAGTTCGGGACTAGCGGGCTACGAGCAGTACTTC
TRBD2 TRBJ2-1 TRBV7-6 few CASSIYPGTSGSINEQFF TGTGCCAGCAGCATTTATCCCGGGACTAGCGGGAGTATTAATGAGCAGTTCTTC
. TRBJ2-1 TRBV6-2/TRBV6-3 few CASSTPVMGSSYNEQFF TGTGCCAGCAGTACCCCTGTCATGGGGAGCTCCTACAATGAGCAGTTCTTC
. TRBJ2-7 TRBV15 few CATSRDRGRGYEQYF TGTGCCACCAGCAGAGATCGAGGCAGGGGCTACGAGCAGTACTTC
. TRBJ2-2 TRBV6-1 few CASSETEVRQTNTGELFF TGTGCCAGCAGCGAGACTGAGGTCCGCCAGACGAACACCGGGGAGCTGTTTTTT
TRBD1 TRBJ1-1 TRBV4-1 few CASTRPGQSDTEAFF TGCGCCAGCACCAGACCGGGACAGAGCGACACTGAAGCTTTCTTT
. TRBJ2-3 TRBV7-6 . CASSLYVTDTQYF TGTGCCAGCAGCTTATATGTCACAGATACGCAGTATTTT
TRBD2 TRBJ2-1 TRBV6-5 few CASSYPSGVRFEQFF TGTGCCAGCAGTTACCCCAGCGGGGTGCGCTTTGAGCAGTTCTTC
. TRBJ2-7 TRBV7-6 . CASSFGTDTYEQYF TGTGCCAGCAGCTTTGGGACGGATACCTACGAGCAGTACTTC
TRBD2 TRBJ2-7 TRBV7-2 few CASSVTSGSLVEQYF TGTGCCAGCAGCGTTACTAGCGGGAGTCTGGTTGAGCAGTACTTC
. TRBJ2-7 TRBV12-3/TRBV12-4 . CASSLQFSSYEQYF TGTGCCAGCAGTTTACAGTTCAGCTCCTACGAGCAGTACTTC
TRBD1 TRBJ2-1 TRBV7-9 . CASSLEGATEQFF TGTGCCAGCAGCTTAGAGGGGGCGACAGAGCAGTTCTTC
. TRBJ2-7 TRBV28 . CASSPTTYEQYF TGTGCCAGCAGCCCGACCACCTACGAGCAGTACTTC
. TRBJ1-5 TRBV20-1 . CSVGKGSQLQHF TGCAGTGTTGGAAAGGGTAGTCAGCTCCAGCATTTT
TRBD2 TRBJ2-5 TRBV4-3 once CASSQGGGAQETQYF TGCGCCAGCAGCCAGGGCGGGGGGGCTCAAGAGACCCAGTACTTC
. TRBJ1-1 TRBV6-6 . CASRTGTEAFF TGTGCCAGCAGAACAGGAACTGAAGCTTTCTTT
. TRBJ2-1 TRBV14 many CASSQDYSAYNEQFF TGTGCCAGCAGCCAAGATTACAGCGCCTACAATGAGCAGTTCTTC
. TRBJ2-7 TRBV20-1 few CSVPPGDSYEQYF TGCAGTGTTCCCCCGGGAGACTCCTACGAGCAGTACTTC
. TRBJ1-6 TRBV5-6 few CASSMEHTSYNSPLHF TGTGCCAGCAGCATGGAACATACGAGTTATAATTCACCCCTCCACTTT
. TRBJ2-2 TRBV21-1 . CASSAWGRDDTGELFF TGTGCCAGCAGCGCGTGGGGGAGGGACGACACCGGGGAGCTGTTTTTT
TRBD1 TRBJ1-2 TRBV12-3/TRBV12-4 many CASSHLGGTETYGYTF TGTGCCAGCAGCCACCTAGGGGGGACAGAGACCTATGGCTACACCTTC
TRBD2 TRBJ2-3 TRBV28 . CASSSFWTSGSLSTDTQYF TGTGCCAGCAGTTCCTTCTGGACTAGCGGGAGCCTTAGCACAGATACGCAGTATTTT
. TRBJ2-1 TRBV15 . CATSRDRQGPYNEQFF TGTGCCACCAGCAGAGATCGCCAGGGTCCCTACAATGAGCAGTTCTTC
. TRBJ1-5 TRBV28 . CASSLETGPGNQPQHF TGTGCCAGCAGTTTAGAAACGGGGCCCGGCAATCAGCCCCAGCATTTT
TRBD1 TRBJ1-5 TRBV5-5 . CASSDTGGTQPQHF TGTGCCAGCAGCGATACAGGGGGAACTCAGCCCCAGCATTTT
TRBD1 TRBJ2-1 TRBV4-3 . CASSQSTGSYNEQFF TGCGCCAGCAGCCAATCGACAGGGTCCTACAATGAGCAGTTCTTC
TRBD1 TRBJ2-7 TRBV29-1 few CSVTGALAYEQYF TGCAGCGTTACAGGGGCGTTAGCCTACGAGCAGTACTTC
. TRBJ1-1 TRBV28 . CAVEQGGRFTEAFF TGTGCCGTGGAACAGGGTGGACGTTTCACTGAAGCTTTCTTT